A selection of T cell receptor beta chains follows, all from one sample in a study of blood T cell repertoires in COVID-19. Measured with immunoSEQ multiplex PCR; TCRdb has only the in-frame clones, and not every one. The sample lists a few hundred thousand clones; 88% were seen once. Sequenced sample: PBMCs or T cells enriched from blood (not recorded which). The origin of the receptors is a woman aged 45-59 years who had recovered from COVID-19. Each CDR3 is given with its conserved first and last residue. A D gene is named only where the DNA matches it firmly. Where a row states a size, it is once, few, many or the class of an expanded clone; other rows omit it.

clone_size	v_call	j_call	d_call	cdr3_aa	cdr3_nt
NA	TRBV30	TRBJ2-1	TRBD2	CAWSAPSGTRVYNEQFF	TGTGCCTGGAGTGCCCCATCCGGGACTAGGGTCTACAATGAGCAGTTCTTC
NA	TRBV11-3	TRBJ2-1	TRBD2	CASSSAGGLAGINEQFF	TGTGCCAGCAGCAGCGCTGGGGGACTAGCGGGAATCAATGAGCAGTTCTTC
NA	TRBV28	TRBJ1-1	NA	CASSSQNGVVAEAFF	TGTGCCAGCAGTTCCCAGAACGGGGTTGTGGCTGAAGCTTTCTTT
NA	TRBV6-2/TRBV6-3	TRBJ1-5	NA	CASSYQGYQPQHF	TGTGCCAGCAGTTACCAGGGTTATCAGCCCCAGCATTTT
few	TRBV20-1	TRBJ2-7	TRBD2	CSASPSLSGRIYEQYF	TGCAGTGCTAGTCCCTCTTTGAGCGGGAGGATCTACGAGCAGTACTTC
NA	TRBV3-1/TRBV3-2	TRBJ2-5	TRBD1	CASSQEQGINWGTQYF	TGTGCCAGCAGCCAGGAACAGGGGATTAATTGGGGGACCCAGTACTTC
once	TRBV6-1	TRBJ1-1	TRBD1	CASSEWTGNTEAFF	TGTGCCAGCAGTGAATGGACAGGGAACACTGAAGCTTTCTTT
NA	TRBV7-2	TRBJ2-2	NA	CASSLGRASNTGELFF	TGTGCCAGCAGCTTAGGCAGGGCTTCGAACACCGGGGAGCTGTTTTTT
NA	TRBV19	TRBJ1-5	TRBD1	CAIRDREGNQPQHF	TGTGCCATTAGGGACAGGGAAGGCAATCAGCCCCAGCATTTT
NA	TRBV21-1	TRBJ2-2	NA	CASSKDKTSGRDLEYTGELFF	TGTGCCAGCAGCAAAGATAAGACTAGCGGGAGGGATCTTGAGTACACCGGGGAGCTGTTTTTT
once	TRBV28	TRBJ1-1	TRBD1	CAIRQGDAEAFF	TGTGCCATACGACAGGGGGATGCTGAAGCTTTCTTT
NA	TRBV4-3	TRBJ1-2	NA	CASSQPGAGNYGYTF	TGCGCCAGCAGCCAACCTGGTGCGGGCAACTATGGCTACACCTTC
NA	TRBV23-1	TRBJ1-1	NA	CASSHTAWGLPEAFF	TGCGCCAGCAGTCATACTGCTTGGGGGCTTCCTGAAGCTTTCTTT
NA	TRBV5-1	TRBJ2-1	NA	CASSLDDYSGLSYNEQFF	TGCGCCAGCAGCCTAGACGATTATAGCGGATTATCCTACAATGAGCAGTTCTTC
NA	TRBV5-1	TRBJ2-5	NA	CASSLGVSPGETQYF	TGCGCCAGCAGCTTGGGGGTGTCTCCGGGAGAGACCCAGTACTTC
NA	TRBV18	TRBJ1-3	NA	CASSEEGNTIYF	TGTGCCAGCTCAGAGGAAGGAAACACCATATATTTT
NA	TRBV5-8	TRBJ1-5	NA	CASSRPRGGTNQPQHF	TGTGCCAGCAGCCGACCGCGGGGGGGTACCAATCAGCCCCAGCATTTT
NA	TRBV18	TRBJ2-1	TRBD2	CASSPTGAGGFEQFF	TGTGCCAGCTCACCCACGGGAGCGGGAGGTTTTGAGCAGTTCTTC
NA	TRBV28	TRBJ1-5	TRBD1	CASSMGQRRGGGQHF	TGTGCCAGCAGTATGGGACAGAGGAGGGGTGGTGGCCAGCATTTT
NA	TRBV6-6	TRBJ1-1	NA	CASSYPNPGGATEAFF	TGTGCCAGCAGTTATCCGAATCCGGGCGGGGCCACTGAAGCTTTCTTT